These T cell receptor beta chains were read from a single sample in a study of CD8+CD57+ T cells in acquired aplastic anemia. TCRdb passed the reads through MiXCR, listing each CDR3 protein once. The table lists roughly 190,000 distinct CDR3 sequences, around half of them singletons. The sample was sorted CD4+, CD8+, or CD8+CD57+ T cells (not recorded which) from PBMCs. These TCRs come from a human donor with aplastic anemia. The CDR3 runs from the conserved cysteine through the conserved F or W. D genes are given only for firm matches. The listing skips clone size in some rows; elsewhere it reads once, few, many or a size class.

V: TRBV20-1
J: TRBJ2-2
D: TRBD1
size: many
CDR3: CSARGTGGAGELFF
DNA: TGCAGTGCTAGAGGGACAGGGGGCGCCGGGGAGCTGTTTTTT

V: TRBV7-2
J: TRBJ2-1
D: -
size: -
CDR3: CASSLGRREQFF
DNA: TGTGCCAGCAGCTTAGGTAGGCGGGAGCAGTTCTTC

V: TRBV24-1
J: TRBJ2-3
D: -
size: -
CDR3: CATSDGLGALRDTQYF
DNA: TGTGCCACCAGTGATGGTCTGGGGGCGCTCAGGGATACGCAGTATTTT

V: TRBV9
J: TRBJ1-1
D: -
size: -
CDR3: CASGATNTEAFF
DNA: TGTGCCAGCGGGGCCACGAACACTGAAGCTTTCTTT

V: TRBV5-1
J: TRBJ1-5
D: -
size: many
CDR3: CASSRDGRRDQPQHF
DNA: TGCGCCAGCAGTCGGGACGGCCGGAGGGATCAGCCCCAGCATTTT

V: TRBV6-2/TRBV6-3
J: TRBJ2-1
D: TRBD2
size: many
CDR3: CASSYSGLAGAREQFF
DNA: TGTGCCAGCAGTTACTCGGGTCTAGCGGGAGCGCGTGAGCAGTTCTTC

V: TRBV2
J: TRBJ2-1
D: -
size: -
CDR3: CASSASGYNEQFF
DNA: TGTGCCAGCAGTGCTAGTGGGTACAATGAGCAGTTCTTC

V: TRBV9
J: TRBJ1-1
D: -
size: -
CDR3: CASSAVPNTEAFF
DNA: TGTGCCAGCAGCGCGGTCCCGAACACTGAAGCTTTCTTT

V: TRBV2
J: TRBJ2-2
D: TRBD1
size: -
CDR3: CASGAQGARYTGELFF
DNA: TGTGCCAGCGGGGCACAGGGGGCGCGGTACACCGGGGAGCTGTTTTTT

V: TRBV20-1
J: TRBJ1-1
D: TRBD1
size: -
CDR3: CSAWDSFEAFF
DNA: TGCAGTGCCTGGGACAGTTTCGAAGCTTTCTTT

V: TRBV4-2
J: TRBJ2-1
D: -
size: many
CDR3: CASSLSSLGYNEQFF
DNA: TGTGCCAGCAGCCTGTCTAGCTTGGGCTACAATGAGCAGTTCTTC

V: TRBV24-1
J: TRBJ1-5
D: TRBD1
size: once
CDR3: CATSPDRGNQPQHF
DNA: TGTGCCACCAGCCCGGACAGGGGCAATCAGCCCCAGCATTTT

V: TRBV10-3
J: TRBJ1-5
D: -
size: few
CDR3: CAISAPPSDAQHF
DNA: TGTGCCATCAGTGCCCCGCCCTCAGACGCCCAGCATTTT

V: TRBV15
J: TRBJ1-2
D: -
size: -
CDR3: CATSGHGGDYGYTF
DNA: TGTGCCACCAGCGGCCATGGGGGTGACTATGGCTACACCTTC

V: TRBV10-1
J: TRBJ2-7
D: -
size: many
CDR3: CAPIRWRSLSYEQYF
DNA: TGCGCCCCCATTCGGTGGCGATCCCTTTCCTACGAGCAGTACTTC

V: TRBV6-5
J: TRBJ2-7
D: -
size: many
CDR3: CASSYSPAGREQYF
DNA: TGTGCCAGCAGTTACTCCCCGGCGGGGCGGGAGCAGTACTTC

V: TRBV5-1
J: TRBJ2-3
D: -
size: -
CDR3: CASSSSSATSTDTQYF
DNA: TGCGCCAGCAGCTCTTCGTCGGCTACTAGCACAGATACGCAGTATTTT

V: TRBV11-2
J: TRBJ2-5
D: -
size: many
CDR3: CASSLSASRQETQYF
DNA: TGTGCCAGCAGCTTATCGGCGAGCAGACAAGAGACCCAGTACTTC

V: TRBV5-1
J: TRBJ2-3
D: -
size: once
CDR3: CASTRSAGEDTQYF
DNA: TGCGCCAGCACCCGATCCGCCGGCGAGGATACGCAGTATTTT

V: TRBV7-2
J: TRBJ1-1
D: -
size: few
CDR3: CASSVPTNTEAFF
DNA: TGTGCCAGCAGCGTCCCTACGAACACTGAAGCTTTCTTT

V: TRBV12-3/TRBV12-4
J: TRBJ2-2
D: -
size: many
CDR3: CASTRDTPVAGELFF
DNA: TGTGCCAGCACCCGGGACACCCCTGTCGCCGGGGAGCTGTTTTTT

V: TRBV2
J: TRBJ1-6
D: -
size: few
CDR3: CASSIDGTYNSPLHF
DNA: TGTGCCAGCAGCATTGACGGAACCTATAATTCACCCCTCCACTTT

V: TRBV25-1
J: TRBJ2-5
D: -
size: many
CDR3: CASSLGLETQYF
DNA: TGTGCCAGCAGTTTGGGGTTAGAGACCCAGTACTTC

V: TRBV20-1
J: TRBJ2-2
D: TRBD1
size: -
CDR3: CSAPGDRGLGELFF
DNA: TGCAGTGCTCCGGGGGACAGGGGGCTTGGGGAGCTGTTTTTT

V: TRBV10-3
J: TRBJ2-7
D: -
size: -
CDR3: CAISESGTDWEDYEQYF
DNA: TGTGCCATCAGTGAGTCCGGGACAGATTGGGAGGACTACGAGCAGTACTTC

V: TRBV20-1
J: TRBJ2-7
D: -
size: -
CDR3: CSARDTVSYEQYF
DNA: TGCAGTGCTCGAGACACTGTCTCCTACGAGCAGTACTTC

V: TRBV7-8
J: TRBJ2-7
D: -
size: -
CDR3: CASSFQERKGEQYF
DNA: TGTGCCAGCAGCTTTCAGGAGAGGAAGGGCGAGCAGTACTTC

V: TRBV5-1
J: TRBJ1-6
D: TRBD1
size: many
CDR3: CASSMDRGNSPLHF
DNA: TGCGCCAGCAGCATGGACAGGGGTAATTCACCCCTCCACTTT

V: TRBV2
J: TRBJ1-3
D: -
size: -
CDR3: CASSSPGTSGNTIYF
DNA: TGTGCCAGCAGTTCTCCAGGGACCTCTGGAAACACCATATATTTT

V: TRBV5-6
J: TRBJ2-5
D: TRBD1
size: -
CDR3: CASSLLTGSGTQYF
DNA: TGTGCCAGCAGCTTATTGACAGGGTCGGGGACCCAGTACTTC

V: TRBV2
J: TRBJ1-2
D: -
size: many
CDR3: CASSGDTQSYGYTF
DNA: TGTGCCAGCAGTGGGGACACGCAAAGCTATGGCTACACCTTC

V: TRBV20-1
J: TRBJ2-1
D: -
size: -
CDR3: CSAGGALNNEQFF
DNA: TGCAGTGCTGGGGGGGCACTAAACAATGAGCAGTTCTTC

V: TRBV2
J: TRBJ2-1
D: -
size: few
CDR3: CASTVYNEQFF
DNA: TGTGCCAGCACGGTCTACAATGAGCAGTTCTTC

V: TRBV24-1
J: TRBJ1-2
D: TRBD1
size: -
CDR3: CAKTGGYGYTF
DNA: TGTGCTAAGACAGGGGGCTATGGCTACACCTTC

V: TRBV5-1
J: TRBJ1-2
D: -
size: -
CDR3: CASSFRGEEVGYTF
DNA: TGCGCCAGCAGCTTTCGCGGAGAGGAAGTTGGCTACACCTTC

V: TRBV7-2
J: TRBJ1-1
D: -
size: -
CDR3: CASSLGGHTEAFF
DNA: TGTGCCAGCAGCTTGGGCGGGCACACTGAAGCTTTCTTT

V: TRBV18
J: TRBJ2-3
D: TRBD2
size: -
CDR3: CASSTGTSGSGTDTQYF
DNA: TGTGCCAGCTCAACCGGGACTAGCGGGAGCGGGACAGATACGCAGTATTTT

V: TRBV19
J: TRBJ2-7
D: TRBD2
size: many
CDR3: CASRTSGSSYEQYF
DNA: TGTGCCAGTAGAACTAGCGGGAGCTCCTACGAGCAGTACTTC

V: TRBV19
J: TRBJ2-2
D: -
size: -
CDR3: CASLGPRNLNGELFF
DNA: TGTGCCAGCTTAGGCCCCCGCAATTTAAACGGGGAGCTGTTTTTT

V: TRBV24-1
J: TRBJ2-3
D: TRBD2
size: -
CDR3: CATSDLASGKPDTQYF
DNA: TGTGCCACCAGTGATTTGGCTAGCGGGAAACCAGATACGCAGTATTTT